These T cell receptor beta chains were read from a single sample in a study of blood T cell repertoires in COVID-19. TCRdb's table, derived via immunoSEQ multiplex PCR, lists solely in-frame clones and lacks some. The repertoire consists of more than 150,000 clones, with approximately 80% occurring once and the leading ten covering approximately 11%. Sample: PBMCs or T cells enriched from blood (not recorded which). The source of these receptors is a man aged 50-59 years who had recovered from COVID-19. Both conserved end residues are part of each CDR3. A D gene is named only where the DNA matches it firmly. Expanded clones are given a class, and other clones once, few, many or no size at all.

v_gene	j_gene	d_gene	abundance	CDR3nt	CDR3aa
TRBV3-1/TRBV3-2	TRBJ2-1	TRBD2	NA	TGTGCCAGCAGCCCAGTTAGCGGGGGGGCTGGTGAGCAGTTCTTC	CASSPVSGGAGEQFF
TRBV14	TRBJ2-5	NA	NA	TGTGCCAGCAGCCAAGAGCCCAGCGGAGAGACCCAGTACTTC	CASSQEPSGETQYF
TRBV19	TRBJ1-5	NA	few	TGTGCCAGTAGTGGAGGGACCCATCTGGATCAGCCCCAGCATTTT	CASSGGTHLDQPQHF
TRBV18	TRBJ1-6	NA	NA	TGTGCCAGCTCGCCTAAGGGGAGGGGTAGTTCACCCCTCCACTTT	CASSPKGRGSSPLHF
TRBV29-1	TRBJ2-5	TRBD2	few	TGCAGCGTTGGAAGCGGGGGGGTCGGAGAGACCCAGTACTTC	CSVGSGGVGETQYF
TRBV28	TRBJ1-2	NA	NA	TGTGCCAGCAGGCCTATGGACACTAACTATGGCTACACCTTC	CASRPMDTNYGYTF
TRBV27	TRBJ2-7	TRBD1	few	TGTGCCAGCCACAGGACAGGGGCCCACGAGCAGTACTTC	CASHRTGAHEQYF
TRBV5-1	TRBJ1-4	NA	NA	TGCGCCAGCAGGGGTGGGGCTGATGAAAAACTGTTTTTT	CASRGGADEKLFF
TRBV7-6	TRBJ2-5	NA	NA	TGTGCCAGCAGCTTAATCCAGGGCCTCCAAGAGACCCAGTACTTC	CASSLIQGLQETQYF
TRBV3-1/TRBV3-2	TRBJ2-1	TRBD2	NA	TGTGCCAGCAGCCACGGGACTAGCGGGAGCAGGCCGTTCTTC	CASSHGTSGSRPFF
TRBV7-8	TRBJ1-1	NA	NA	TGTGCCAGCACCCCATCGAGGAGGATGAACACTGAAGCTTTCTTT	CASTPSRRMNTEAFF
TRBV6-5	TRBJ2-5	NA	NA	TGTGCCAGCAGTCCCGGAAAGCGAGAGACCCAGTACTTC	CASSPGKRETQYF
TRBV6-5	TRBJ2-7	NA	few	TGTGCCAGCCAGGGCAGGGAGGGACACTACGAGCAGTACTTC	CASQGREGHYEQYF
TRBV5-1	TRBJ1-4	NA	NA	TGCGCCAGCAGCTTGGCGACAACCACTAATGAAAAACTGTTTTTT	CASSLATTTNEKLFF
TRBV3-1/TRBV3-2	TRBJ1-6	NA	NA	TGTGCCAGCAGCCAGAAGGACAGACCCCATAATTCACCCCTCCACTTT	CASSQKDRPHNSPLHF
TRBV28	TRBJ2-4	TRBD2	few	TGTGCCAGCACCCCTAGCGGACGAATTGACAAAAACATTCAGTACTTC	CASTPSGRIDKNIQYF
TRBV5-5	TRBJ2-3	NA	NA	TGTGCCAGCAGCTTGGTTGGGCCTCCAGGCAAAGATACGCAGTATTTT	CASSLVGPPGKDTQYF
TRBV6-1	TRBJ1-3	TRBD1	few	TGTGCCAGCAGTGGGTCGAGGGGGCGTCCTGGAAACACCATATATTTT	CASSGSRGRPGNTIYF
TRBV30	TRBJ2-1	TRBD2	NA	TGTGCCTGGAGTCCGGGGGGGTCCTCCAGTGAGCAGTTCTTC	CAWSPGGSSSEQFF
TRBV5-4	TRBJ2-5	NA	NA	TGTGCCAGCAGCTCAGGACTTGTCGAGACCCAGTACTTC	CASSSGLVETQYF
TRBV29-1	TRBJ2-1	TRBD2	NA	TGCAGCGTCCTACTAGCGGGAGCCACCATTCGCTCCTACAATGAGCAGTTCTTC	CSVLLAGATIRSYNEQFF